This record concerns one TCR beta chain sequence. Its antigen is undetermined. No infections or other immune events were documented during collection. The protocol was immunoSEQ multiplex PCR, while the TCRdb copy is restricted to in-frame clones and leaves out a portion. The sample carries approximately 91,000 clones, about nine tenths recorded once. The data belong to a study of identifying expanded T cells in peripheral blood. Trimming pared 0 bases from V and 1 base from J, leaving 5 bases between. The CDR3 has 13 residues. CDR1 is SGDLS, CDR2 YYNGEE, per germline. Study results and caveats: Variance in clone template counts between approximately two-week samples significantly increased with total template count across all healthy donors. Over approximately two and four weeks, about 15 and 19 clones changed, versus around 1.1 between replicates.

This clonotype was sampled from a person aged 18 to 75 in good health. The specimen sequenced was blood. This chain connects TRBV9 to TRBJ2-7, with D hard to call. CDR3 coding DNA: TGTGCCAGCAGCGTAGACGAGTCCTACGAGCAGTACTTC. Its protein product is CASSVDESYEQYF.